The rows below give T cell receptor beta chains drawn from one sample of a study of cytomegalovirus exposure and HLA in healthy donors. Libraries were prepared by immunoSEQ multiplex PCR; TCRdb keeps only in-frame clonotypes and omits some of them. The sample carries about 140,000 clones, approximately 80% recorded once. The sample taken for sequencing was PBMCs. These receptor sequences come from a woman aged 45-59 years in good health and CMV-seropositive. The CDR3 runs from the conserved cysteine through the conserved F or W.

TRBJ2-2	TRBV9	CASSVAGGRELFF
TRBJ1-2	TRBV7-9	CASSDPDRGRSGYTF
TRBJ1-2	TRBV28	CASSIQGVHGYTF
TRBJ2-3	TRBV5-1	CASSLGLAGGTDTQYF
TRBJ1-5	TRBV7-9	CASSPGGGRNQPQHF
TRBJ2-2	TRBV28	CASRDRSGSRTGELFF
NA	TRBV29-1	CSAYGTGYSYEQYF
TRBJ2-2	TRBV29-1	CSVALKNTGELFF
TRBJ2-6	TRBV6-1	CASSVAPVTGAYSGANVLTF
TRBJ2-1	TRBV4-1	CASSQVASDIHNEQFF
TRBJ2-3	TRBV15	CATSSGTGTDTQYF
TRBJ2-7	TRBV7-2	CASSPLGGTGPYEQYF
TRBJ1-2	TRBV21-1	CASSKAVRETWGYTF
TRBJ1-1	TRBV18	CASSPRTGVNTEAFF
TRBJ1-1	TRBV6-6	CASSYSKRNTEAFF